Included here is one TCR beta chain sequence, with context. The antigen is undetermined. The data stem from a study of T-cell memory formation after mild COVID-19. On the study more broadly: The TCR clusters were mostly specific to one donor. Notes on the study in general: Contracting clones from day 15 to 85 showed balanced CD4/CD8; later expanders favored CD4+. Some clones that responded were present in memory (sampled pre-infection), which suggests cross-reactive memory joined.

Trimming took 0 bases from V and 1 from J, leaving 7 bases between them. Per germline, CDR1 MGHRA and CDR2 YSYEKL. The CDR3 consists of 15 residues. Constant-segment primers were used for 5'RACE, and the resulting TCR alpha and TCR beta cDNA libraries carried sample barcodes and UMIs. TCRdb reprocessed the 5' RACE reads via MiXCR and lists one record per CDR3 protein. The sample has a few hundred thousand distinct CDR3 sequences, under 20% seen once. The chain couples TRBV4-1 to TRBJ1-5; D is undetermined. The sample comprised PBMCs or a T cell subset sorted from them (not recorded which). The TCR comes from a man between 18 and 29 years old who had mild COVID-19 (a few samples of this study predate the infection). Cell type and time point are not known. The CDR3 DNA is TGCGCCAGCAGCCAAGACGGGCGGAGCAATCAGCCCCAGCATTTT. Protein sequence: CASSQDGRSNQPQHF.